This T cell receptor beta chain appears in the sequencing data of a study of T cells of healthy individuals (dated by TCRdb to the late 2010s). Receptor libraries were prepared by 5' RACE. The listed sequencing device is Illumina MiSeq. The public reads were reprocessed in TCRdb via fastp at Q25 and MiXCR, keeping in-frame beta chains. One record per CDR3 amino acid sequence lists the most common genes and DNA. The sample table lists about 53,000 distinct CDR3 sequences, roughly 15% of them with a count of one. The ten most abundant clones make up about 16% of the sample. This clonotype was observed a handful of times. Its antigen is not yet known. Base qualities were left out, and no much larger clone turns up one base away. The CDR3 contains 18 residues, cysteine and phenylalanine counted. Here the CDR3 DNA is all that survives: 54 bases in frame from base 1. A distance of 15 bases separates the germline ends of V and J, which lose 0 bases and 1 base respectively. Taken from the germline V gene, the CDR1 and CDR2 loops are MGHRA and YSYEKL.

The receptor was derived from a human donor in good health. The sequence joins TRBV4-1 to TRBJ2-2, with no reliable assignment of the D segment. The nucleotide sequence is TGCGCCAGCAGCCAAGACCAACGTGGGGTACTGAACACCGGGGAGCTGTTTTTT. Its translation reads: CASSQDQRGVLNTGELFF.